This entry lists 15 T cell receptor beta chains sequenced from one sample in a study of T cell changes during pregnancy in multiple sclerosis. The repertoire was sequenced with immunoSEQ multiplex PCR; TCRdb's copy has only in-frame clones and lacks some. The table includes 35,000 to 40,000 clones, approximately 89% detected once. The material sequenced was CD4+ T cells from peripheral blood mononuclear cells, taken after pregnancy. Receptors were obtained from a female donor in good health, enrolled as a control in a pregnancy study.

V gene TRBV7-9 combines with J gene TRBJ2-7; unclear D gene. Trimming removed 2 bases from V and 3 bases from J, with 8 bases in between. Germline V CDR1 and CDR2: SEHNR, FQNEAQ (reference sequence). The CDR3 spans 13 residues. CDR3 DNA: TGTGCCAGCAGCTTAAGCCCCCGCTACGAGCAGTACTTC. This sequence encodes CASSLSPRYEQYF.

This chain joins TRBV27 and TRBJ1-2, with D possibly TRBD1 on 5 matching bases. CDR1 and CDR2 from the germline V gene are MNHEY and SMNVEV (reference sequence). Trimming shortened V by 3 bases and J by 3 bases, and 8 bases separated the two germline ends. The CDR3 contains 13 residues. DNA of the CDR3: TGTGCCAGCAGTTTGGGGCGATACTATGGCTACACCTTC. Encoded protein: CASSLGRYYGYTF.

The chain uses TRBV9 and TRBJ2-1; 10 bases are a match to TRBD2. Germline CDR1 is SGDLS and CDR2 is YYNGEE. The CDR3 spans 16 residues. J gave up 9 bases and V 4 bases, and 13 bases lay outside the gene matches. The CDR3 region has the DNA TGTGCCAGCAGCCCCCACAGCGGGAGGGGGGAGGGTGAGCAGTTCTTC. Translated: CASSPHSGRGEGEQFF.

The V call is TRBV7-9, the J call TRBJ1-2; no firm D call. From germline, CDR1 is SEHNR and CDR2 FQNEAQ (reference sequence). The CDR3 contains 14 residues. Trimming took off 1 base at V and 2 bases at J, with 8 bases between the two ends. The CDR3 loop is CASSLGEWNYGYTF. CDR3 nucleotides: TGTGCCAGCAGCTTAGGGGAGTGGAACTATGGCTACACCTTC.

The chain combines TRBV5-1 with TRBJ1-2; TRBD1 aligns across 10 bases. The V gene end was trimmed by 2 bases and the J gene end by 6 bases; junction bases not matched to a gene: 7. Germline lookup yields CDR1 SGHRS and CDR2 YFSETQ. The CDR3 runs to 15 residues. For the CDR3, the DNA is TGCGCCAGCAGCTTACGTCCCGGGACAGGGGATGGCTACACCTTC. This sequence encodes CASSLRPGTGDGYTF.

This clone was detected only a few times. The rearrangement links TRBV4-1 to TRBJ2-1; 12 nucleotides align to TRBD1. In germline, CDR1 is MGHRA, CDR2 YSYEKL. The CDR3 sequence is 16 residues long. V lost 3 bases to trimming and J lost 9 bases; unmatched junction nucleotides: 9. The CDR3 loop is CASSQAGTGGYVEQFF. The CDR3 DNA reads as TGCGCCAGCAGCCAGGCCGGGACAGGGGGCTATGTTGAGCAGTTCTTC.

The rearrangement joins TRBV5-6 to TRBJ2-1; 7 bases line up with TRBD2. Germline CDR1 reads SGHDT; CDR2 reads YYEEEE. The trim removed 1 base at V and 3 bases at J, leaving 4 bases unmatched. The CDR3 runs to 15 residues. CDR3 amino acids: CASSLSPSGYNEQFF. The CDR3 DNA reads as TGTGCCAGCAGCTTGTCTCCTAGCGGCTACAATGAGCAGTTCTTC.

The V gene is TRBV28, the J gene TRBJ1-1; D gene unclear. This CDR3 has 13 amino acids. V was shortened by 1 base and J by 5 bases, with 8 bases between the two germline ends. CDR1 is MDHEN and CDR2 is SYDVKM in the germline V gene. The CDR3 DNA sequence: TGTGCCAGCAGTTTATCGACGGGGACTGAAGCTTTCTTT. Translated, it gives CASSLSTGTEAFF.

V gene TRBV7-9 combines with J gene TRBJ2-6; possible D gene TRBD1, 5 bases. The CDR3 consists of 15 residues. The germline V and J ends were trimmed by 6 bases and 0 bases, with 9 bases remaining between them. Germline loops: CDR1 SEHNR, CDR2 FQNEAQ (reference sequence). DNA of the CDR3: TGTGCCAGCAGACGTACAGGCTCTGGGGCCAACGTCCTGACTTTC. Amino acid sequence: CASRRTGSGANVLTF.

This clone was counted once. This chain links TRBV19 with TRBJ2-2; D may be TRBD2 (5 bases). The CDR3 spans 14 residues. V lost 6 bases to trimming and J lost 5 bases, with 13 bases between them. Germline assignment: CDR1 LNHDA and CDR2 SQIVND (reference sequence). The DNA for the CDR3 is TGTGCCAGTAGAATACCAGGAGGTACCGGGGAGCTGTTTTTT. The encoded protein is CASRIPGGTGELFF.

In its sample, this clone was seen once. V gene TRBV7-2 combines with J gene TRBJ1-3, with TRBD1 matching 7 bases. The CDR3 covers 15 residues. Trimming took 5 bases from V and 0 from J; bases not matched to a gene: 4. Germline V gene data show CDR1 as SGHTA and CDR2 as FQGNSA. CDR3 nucleotides: TGTGCCAGCAGCCGACAGGGAAGCTCTGGAAACACCATATATTTT. Translated: CASSRQGSSGNTIYF. Full variable domain (remainder filled in from reference TRBV7-2 and TRBJ1-3): GAGVSQSPSNKVTEKGKDVELRCDPISGHTALYWYRQSLGQGLEFLIYFQGNSAPDKSGLPSDRFSAERTGGSVSTLTIQRTQQEDSAVYLCASSRQGSSGNTIYFGEGSWLTVV.

The chain links TRBV4-1 to TRBJ2-5; 11 nucleotides agree with TRBD2. This CDR3 is built from 18 residues. The V gene's germline CDR1 is MGHRA and CDR2 YSYEKL. Trimming removed 2 bases from V and 3 bases from J; junction bases left unmatched: 11. The CDR3 DNA reads as TGCGCCAGCAGCCAAAGGACTAGCGGGCAGAGTACTAAAGAGACCCAGTACTTC. The encoded protein is CASSQRTSGQSTKETQYF.

The rearrangement links TRBV5-1 to TRBJ2-1, with a tentative D call TRBD2 (6 bases). Trimming shortened V by 4 bases and J by 0 bases, and 11 bases separated the two germline ends. This CDR3 has 15 residues. CDR1 SGHRS and CDR2 YFSETQ come from the germline V gene. The CDR3 spells CASSRDSSSYNEQFF. CDR3 nucleotides: TGCGCCAGCAGCCGGGACTCGAGCTCCTACAATGAGCAGTTCTTC.

This clone was found once. The chain joins TRBV10-3 to TRBJ2-3; the D is unclear. Germline-derived CDR1 and CDR2 are ENHRY and SYGVKD. Trimming pared 0 bases from V and 4 bases from J, leaving 14 bases between. The CDR3 has 16 amino acids. DNA of the CDR3: TGTGCCATCAGTGAGTCGCCCAGCAGGATCCCAGATACGCAGTATTTT. Its translation is CAISESPSRIPDTQYF.

J is TRBJ2-7 and V is TRBV5-1; no definite D call. Germline CDR1 is SGHRS and CDR2 is YFSETQ. CDR3 length: 15 amino acids. Trimming left V 0 bases short and J 0 bases short, with 10 bases between. CDR3 in amino acids: CASSLDSGLSYEQYF. CDR3 nucleotides: TGCGCCAGCAGCTTGGACTCAGGTCTCTCCTACGAGCAGTACTTC.